In this sample, the clone carrying this T cell receptor beta chain turned up many times. What it recognizes is unknown. This entry comes from a study of T cells in Graves' hyperthyroidism and ophthalmopathy. On the study more broadly: Specimen type is peripheral blood, collected at initial diagnosis prior to any treatment.

The study's findings and limits: Blood also carried most thyroid clonotypes expanded above 0.001.

The J segment lost 5 bases and the V segment lost 6 bases, leaving 8 bases of the junction unmatched. Germline lookup yields CDR1 DFQATT and CDR2 SNEGSKA (reference sequence). The CDR3 loop spans 13 amino acids. Lactation, pregnancy, other autoimmune disease or uncontrolled infection led to exclusion of patients. Researchers amplified the TCR beta CDR3 regions from RNA transcripts. The HTBI set primed first-round TCR CDR3 RT-PCR. TCRdb used MiXCR to reprocess the multiplex PCR reads, holding one entry per CDR3 protein. This table has fewer than 450,000 distinct CDR3 sequences, about 16% appearing once.

The receptor was isolated from a woman aged 60-75 years with Graves' ophthalmopathy. Sequenced material: blood. The chain joins TRBV20-1 to TRBJ2-7, with TRBD2 matching 9 bases. CDR3 amino acids: CSADSGSSHEQYF. CDR3 coding DNA: TGCAGTGCGGATAGCGGGAGTAGCCACGAGCAGTACTTC.